This is a list of T cell receptor beta chains from one sample in a study of blood T cell repertoires in COVID-19. Assay used: immunoSEQ multiplex PCR; TCRdb lists only in-frame clones, some missing. Of around 64,000 clones listed, 75% to 95% were seen once; the top ten hold 8.6%. The source material was peripheral blood. These receptor sequences come from a human donor in a cohort sampled during active COVID-19. CDR3s include the opening cysteine and the closing phenylalanine or tryptophan. D genes are given only for firm matches. Clone size appears in some rows only: once, few, many, or a class for an expanded clone.

V: TRBV2; size: once; J: TRBJ2-7; D: TRBD1; DNA: TGTGCCAGCAGGGGGGACAGGGGAGCCGGCGAGCAGTACTTC; CDR3: CASRGDRGAGEQYF
V: TRBV6-6; size: once; J: TRBJ1-2; D: .; DNA: TGTGCCAGCAGTTACACCTACAGGGAAGGGGCGCTCGGCTACACCTTC; CDR3: CASSYTYREGALGYTF
V: TRBV10-3; size: .; J: TRBJ1-1; D: .; DNA: TGTGCCATCAGTGAGTCTGCGCAGGGGAAAGCGGACACTGAAGCTTTCTTT; CDR3: CAISESAQGKADTEAFF
V: TRBV7-3; size: .; J: TRBJ1-1; D: TRBD1; DNA: TGTGCCAGCAGCTTACAGGGGGCCGGGTTGGACACTGAAGCTTTCTTT; CDR3: CASSLQGAGLDTEAFF
V: TRBV6-5; size: .; J: TRBJ1-3; D: .; DNA: TGTGCCAGCGGGGGGGGGAAGGCTGGAAACACCATATATTTT; CDR3: CASGGGKAGNTIYF
V: TRBV4-1; size: .; J: TRBJ1-2; D: TRBD1; DNA: TGCGCCAGCAGAAAAACAGGGGCTGGCTACACCTTC; CDR3: CASRKTGAGYTF
V: TRBV27; size: .; J: TRBJ2-7; D: TRBD1; DNA: TGTGCCAGCAGTTTATCCGGGACAGGGGGAACCTACGAGCAGTACTTC; CDR3: CASSLSGTGGTYEQYF
V: TRBV19; size: .; J: TRBJ2-3; D: TRBD2; DNA: TGTGCCAGTAGGCATACTAGCGGGATCACAGATACGCAGTATTTT; CDR3: CASRHTSGITDTQYF
V: TRBV29-1; size: .; J: TRBJ2-3; D: TRBD2; DNA: TGCAGCGTTGAACCCTTAGCGGGGGATACGCAGTATTTT; CDR3: CSVEPLAGDTQYF
V: TRBV18; size: .; J: TRBJ2-7; D: TRBD1; DNA: TGTGCCAGCTCACCGGGACAGGCCACCTACGAGCAGTACTTC; CDR3: CASSPGQATYEQYF
V: TRBV5-1; size: .; J: TRBJ2-1; D: TRBD2; DNA: TGCGCCAGCAGCTTGAATAGCGGGAGGGACAATGAGCAGTTCTTC; CDR3: CASSLNSGRDNEQFF
V: TRBV14; size: .; J: TRBJ1-3; D: .; DNA: TGTGCCAGCAGCCAGAGACTACAGGGCTCCTCTGGAAACACCATATATTTT; CDR3: CASSQRLQGSSGNTIYF
V: TRBV7-2; size: .; J: TRBJ1-2; D: .; DNA: TGTGCCAGCAGCTTAAGTGCAGGGAAAGCTTATGGCTACACCTTC; CDR3: CASSLSAGKAYGYTF
V: TRBV25-1; size: .; J: TRBJ2-3; D: .; DNA: TGTGCCAGCAGTGAATATGAGTCCCTACTGAGCCGCGATACGCAGTATTTT; CDR3: CASSEYESLLSRDTQYF
V: TRBV29-1; size: .; J: TRBJ2-7; D: TRBD2; DNA: TGCAGCGTAACGGGGGGATTTTCCTACGAGCAGTACTTC; CDR3: CSVTGGFSYEQYF
V: TRBV9; size: .; J: TRBJ2-3; D: .; DNA: TGTGCCAGCACCTCAAACACAGGGAGTGGAGATACGCAGTATTTT; CDR3: CASTSNTGSGDTQYF
V: TRBV15; size: .; J: TRBJ2-1; D: TRBD2; DNA: TGTGCCACCAGCAGTAAAGGGGAGGGACTAGCGGACAATGAGCAGTTCTTC; CDR3: CATSSKGEGLADNEQFF
V: TRBV6-4; size: .; J: TRBJ2-2; D: TRBD2; DNA: TGTGCCAGCAGACGGACTAGCGACACCGGGGAGCTGTTTTTT; CDR3: CASRRTSDTGELFF
V: TRBV7-2; size: .; J: TRBJ2-3; D: TRBD2; DNA: TGTGCCAGCAGCTTAAGACTAGCGGGAGTAGGGACAGATACGCAGTATTTT; CDR3: CASSLRLAGVGTDTQYF
V: TRBV28; size: .; J: TRBJ2-5; D: TRBD2; DNA: TGTGCCAGCAGACCCGGGGGACTAGCTGTAGAGACCCAGTACTTC; CDR3: CASRPGGLAVETQYF
V: TRBV21-1; size: .; J: TRBJ2-7; D: .; DNA: TGTGCCAGCATCCTGGGACTAGCGGGATCCTACGAGCAGTACTTC; CDR3: CASILGLAGSYEQYF
V: TRBV28; size: .; J: TRBJ1-6; D: .; DNA: TGTGCCAGCAGCTCGGGACTGCATAATTCACCCCTCCACTTT; CDR3: CASSSGLHNSPLHF
V: TRBV7-3; size: .; J: TRBJ1-2; D: .; DNA: TGTGCCAGCAGCTTAACACCGGGGTCCTACACCTTC; CDR3: CASSLTPGSYTF
V: TRBV13; size: medium-sized; J: TRBJ2-7; D: TRBD2; DNA: TGTGCCAGCAGCCACACTAGCGGGACTCTCTCGCCCTACGAGCAGTACTTC; CDR3: CASSHTSGTLSPYEQYF
V: TRBV18; size: .; J: TRBJ1-4; D: TRBD1; DNA: TGTGCCAGCTCACCACCGAACCACCGGGACAGGGCTGAAAAACTGTTTTTT; CDR3: CASSPPNHRDRAEKLFF
V: TRBV5-8; size: .; J: TRBJ2-6; D: TRBD1; DNA: TGTGCCAGCAGCTTGGGACAGGGGGCCTCTGGGGCCAACGTCCTGACTTTC; CDR3: CASSLGQGASGANVLTF
V: TRBV6-5; size: .; J: TRBJ2-7; D: .; DNA: TGTGCCAGCAGCCCCTCCGGGTCCTACGAGCAGTACTTC; CDR3: CASSPSGSYEQYF
V: TRBV30; size: .; J: TRBJ2-3; D: .; DNA: TGTGCCTGGAGCAGGGAATTCACAGATACGCAGTATTTT; CDR3: CAWSREFTDTQYF
V: TRBV15; size: .; J: TRBJ1-2; D: TRBD1; DNA: TGTGCCACCAGCCGCGGGACAGAACGGGGCTACACCTTC; CDR3: CATSRGTERGYTF
V: TRBV20-1; size: .; J: TRBJ1-2; D: .; DNA: TGCAGTGCTTCCCTCAGGGTTGGCTACACCTTC; CDR3: CSASLRVGYTF
V: TRBV6-6; size: .; J: TRBJ1-1; D: .; DNA: TGTGCCAGCAGTTCCGCGGAGCCATACACTGAAGCTTTCTTT; CDR3: CASSSAEPYTEAFF
V: TRBV19; size: once; J: TRBJ2-2; D: .; DNA: TGTGCCAGATCCTCAAGGGGGGGACACGGGGGCACCGGGGAGCTGTTTTTT; CDR3: CARSSRGGHGGTGELFF
V: TRBV5-6; size: .; J: TRBJ2-1; D: .; DNA: TGTGCCAGCAGCTTGGTTAGGGGCAATGAGCAGTTCTTC; CDR3: CASSLVRGNEQFF
V: TRBV19; size: .; J: TRBJ1-5; D: .; DNA: TGTGCCAGTAGTATCAGGGGAAATCAGCCCCAGCATTTT; CDR3: CASSIRGNQPQHF
V: TRBV5-1; size: .; J: TRBJ2-1; D: .; DNA: TGCGCCAGCAGCACCCGGGTCTACAATGAGCAGTTCTTC; CDR3: CASSTRVYNEQFF
V: TRBV6-6; size: .; J: TRBJ1-1; D: TRBD1; DNA: TGTGCCAGCAGTTACTCCCTGACAGGGGTAACTGAAGCTTTCTTT; CDR3: CASSYSLTGVTEAFF
V: TRBV9; size: .; J: TRBJ1-1; D: .; DNA: TGTGCCAGCAGCGTAGCAGGGTTGAACACTGAAGCTTTCTTT; CDR3: CASSVAGLNTEAFF
V: TRBV5-4; size: .; J: TRBJ1-4; D: TRBD1; DNA: TGTGCCAGCAGCATCCGGACAGGGGTGGCTAATGAAAAACTGTTTTTT; CDR3: CASSIRTGVANEKLFF
V: TRBV10-3; size: once; J: TRBJ1-1; D: TRBD1; DNA: TGTGCCATGGGGACAGGAGGTGAAGCTTTCTTT; CDR3: CAMGTGGEAFF
V: TRBV9; size: .; J: TRBJ2-1; D: TRBD2; DNA: TGTGCCAGCAGCGTTTCTAGCGGGGGGGCCGGTGAGCAGTTCTTC; CDR3: CASSVSSGGAGEQFF
V: TRBV18; size: .; J: TRBJ2-5; D: TRBD1; DNA: TGTGCCAGCTCACCATTGGGGCAGGGGGCAGAGACCCAGTACTTC; CDR3: CASSPLGQGAETQYF